This T cell receptor beta chain was identified in a study of T cells after yellow fever vaccination. General study findings and limits: The study re-detected most primary-vaccination clones after the booster (approximately 96% CD4, roughly 85% CD8). Abundant clonotypes from the bulk population could contaminate FACS-sorted repertoires. Weaker, the secondary response peaked sooner, at day 5 versus 15.

V lost 6 bases, J lost 0 bases, and 6 bases lay in between. The germline CDR1 and CDR2 sequences are DFQATT and SNEGSKA (reference sequence). The CDR3 runs 12 residues. This clonotype was observed a handful of times. Its antigen is not known. Conversion of TCR transcripts into cDNA relied on 5'RACE template switching, which added a universal primer site and UMIs. TCRdb recomputed calls from the 5' RACE reads with MiXCR, one row per CDR3 protein. The repertoire includes about 73,000 distinct CDR3 sequences, 7.7% of them detected once, and less than 50% sits in the top ten. V and J are TRBV20-1 and TRBJ2-1; D call uncertain. This clonotype was obtained from a man aged 25-45 years who received the YFV17D yellow fever vaccine. The input for sequencing was CD8+ T cells sorted from PBMCs, taken on the day of the yellow fever booster vaccination. The CDR3 DNA reads TGCAGTGCAGCGCACTCCTACAATGAGCAGTTCTTC. Translated: CSAAHSYNEQFF.